This passage covers 22 T cell receptor beta chains from one sample sequenced in a study of cytomegalovirus exposure and HLA in healthy donors. PCR used 60 Vbeta primers and 13 Jbeta primers. Here immunoSEQ multiplex PCR was the method, and the copy in TCRdb shows in-frame clones only, minus some. The data show some 130,000 clones, 65% to 90% seen once. The sample comprised PBMCs. The receptors originated from a girl aged 2-10 years in good health and CMV-seronegative.

The V gene is TRBV7-2, the J gene TRBJ2-1, with 13 nucleotides matching TRBD2. Germline lookup yields CDR1 SGHTA and CDR2 FQGNSA. J was trimmed by 8 bases and V by 5 bases; bases with no gene match: 9. CDR3 length: 16 residues. CDR3: CASSQRTSGRGDEQFF. The CDR3 bases are TGTGCCAGCAGCCAAAGGACTAGCGGGAGAGGCGATGAGCAGTTCTTC. The full variable domain, rest sourced from reference TRBV7-2 and TRBJ2-1, is GAGVSQSPSNKVTEKGKDVELRCDPISGHTALYWYRQSLGQGLEFLIYFQGNSAPDKSGLPSDRFSAERTGGSVSTLTIQRTQQEDSAVYLCASSQRTSGRGDEQFFGPGTRLTVL.

CDR3 sequence reads: CASSIVRDRGIHEQYF. The CDR3 DNA reads as TGTGCCAGCAGTATCGTCCGGGACAGGGGGATACACGAGCAGTACTTC. J is TRBJ2-7 and V is TRBV25-1, with 11 bases lining up with TRBD1. CDR3 length equals 16 residues. CDR1 and CDR2 from the germline V gene are MGHDK and SYGVNS. The V gene end was trimmed by 5 bases and the J gene end by 5 bases; junction bases not matched to a gene: 11.

The sample holds one count of this clone. This sequence joins TRBV27 and TRBJ1-1; 7 bases line up with TRBD1. CDR3 length: 16 amino acids. After removal of 3 bases from V and 0 bases from J, the junction contained 7 bases not matched to a gene. Germline CDR1 MNHEY, CDR2 SMNVEV (reference sequence). CDR3 loop: CASSFLDRSLNTEAFF. Written as DNA, the CDR3 is TGTGCCAGCAGTTTTTTGGACAGGTCCTTGAACACTGAAGCTTTCTTT.

DNA of the CDR3: TGCGCCAGCAGCGACAGGGGCCGGGGGAGGGAGCAGTACTTC. This codes for CASSDRGRGREQYF. The chain links TRBV10-1 to TRBJ2-7, with 8 positions matching TRBD1. Germline CDR1 is WNHNN and CDR2 is SYGVQD (reference sequence). The V gene end was trimmed by 6 bases and the J gene end by 7 bases; junction bases not matched to a gene: 11. The CDR3 spans 14 residues.

The chain combines TRBV10-3 with TRBJ1-2; tentative D call: TRBD1 (5 bases). Germline values: CDR1 ENHRY, CDR2 SYGVKD. V lost 8 bases and J 7 bases, leaving 23 bases between the germline ends. This CDR3 is 15 amino acids long. CDR3 nucleotides: TGTGCCATCCGCAGGGAGGCAGGGAGGGGTCGTGGCTACACCTTC. Amino acids: CAIRREAGRGRGYTF.

CDR3 nucleotide sequence: TGTGCCAGCAGCTCCACCCTGAGAGAGACCCAGTACTTC. Residues: CASSSTLRETQYF. This chain uses TRBV7-9 with TRBJ2-5, with D hard to call. This CDR3 region has 13 residues. Germline loops: CDR1 SEHNR, CDR2 FQNEAQ (reference sequence). The V end was cut by 4 bases, the J end by 4 bases, with 10 bases between.

In its sample, this clone was seen once. The chain couples TRBV10-3 to TRBJ2-5; maybe TRBD1 (5 bases). V shed 3 bases and J shed 0 bases, with 8 bases lying between them. Germline CDR1 is ENHRY and CDR2 is SYGVKD. The CDR3 is 14 residues long. DNA of the CDR3: TGTGCCATCAGTGACATCAGGGACCAAGAGACCCAGTACTTC. This codes for CAISDIRDQETQYF.

This clone was seen a few times. The chain combines TRBV5-6 with TRBJ1-1; D might be TRBD1 (6 bases). The CDR3 has 14 residues. Trimming cost V 2 bases and J 1 base, with 9 bases left between them. The germline CDR1 and CDR2 sequences are SGHDT and YYEEEE. CDR3 amino acids: CASSFGQRNTEAFF. CDR3 coding DNA: TGTGCCAGCAGCTTCGGACAGCGGAACACTGAAGCTTTCTTT.

This clone is judged medium-sized. The sample holds other DNA sequences that translate to the same CDR3. CDR3 bases: TGTGCCAGCAGCATCACAGGGGTCGGCTACACCTTC. This sequence encodes CASSITGVGYTF. This chain links TRBV7-9 with TRBJ1-2; 7 bases are shared with TRBD1. V was pared by 5 bases and J by 8 bases, with 5 bases of the junction left unmatched. This CDR3 comprises 12 residues. The germline V gene encodes CDR1 SEHNR and CDR2 FQNEAQ (reference sequence).

The chain is built from TRBV14 and TRBJ2-3; D not certain. Trimming removed 2 bases from V and 7 bases from J, with 7 bases in between. Germline V gene data show CDR1 as SGHDN and CDR2 as FVKESK. The CDR3 has 12 residues. The CDR3 is CASSQQSHTQYF. The CDR3 DNA follows: TGTGCCAGCAGCCAACAGTCACATACGCAGTATTTT. Variable domain in full (rest from reference TRBV14 and TRBJ2-3): EAGVTQFPSHSVIEKGQTVTLRCDPISGHDNLYWYRRVMGKEIKFLLHFVKESKQDESGMPNNRFLAERTGGTYSTLKVQPAELEDSGVYFCASSQQSHTQYFGPGTRLTVL.

CDR3 nucleotide sequence: TGTGCCAGCAGCCTCAGGGTAGTTACATCCTACGAGCAGTACTTC. Protein: CASSLRVVTSYEQYF. V and J are TRBV7-2 and TRBJ2-7; perhaps TRBD1 as D (5 bases). Germline CDR1 reads SGHTA; CDR2 reads FQGNSA. Trimming left V 5 bases short and J 1 base short, with 15 bases between. This CDR3 has 15 residues.

This clone has just one count. The V and J genes are TRBV29-1 and TRBJ2-3; 7 nucleotides line up with TRBD1. Germline-derived CDR1 and CDR2 are SQVTM and ANQGSEA. The CDR3 covers 15 residues. J gave up 3 bases and V 3 bases, and 9 bases lay outside the gene matches. In DNA, the CDR3 is TGCAGCGTTGATCCGACAGGGCGCGAAACAGATACGCAGTATTTT. This encodes CSVDPTGRETDTQYF.

The chain links TRBV11-3 to TRBJ2-1, with a weak D call TRBD2 (6 bases). CDR1 is SGHNT, CDR2 YENEEA, per germline. Between the trimmed V and J ends, which lost 5 bases and 8 bases, there was a span of 19 bases. CDR3 length equals 15 residues. CDR3 DNA: TGTGCCAGCAGCCCGTCCGGGACTCCCTCCGATGAGCAGTTCTTC. Its translation is CASSPSGTPSDEQFF.

This chain connects TRBV6-4 to TRBJ2-2; TRBD1 matches 7 bases. Germline V gene data show CDR1 as MRHNA and CDR2 as SNTAGT. Trimming took 5 bases from V and 3 from J; bases not matched to a gene: 6. CDR3 length: 15 residues. For the CDR3, the DNA is TGTGCCAGCAGTCCCGGGACAGACGACACCGGGGAGCTGTTTTTT. Its protein product is CASSPGTDDTGELFF.

The chain is built from TRBV29-1 and TRBJ2-1; TRBD2 agrees at 12 bases. This CDR3 contains 12 residues. V was clipped by 7 bases and J by 9 bases; unmatched bases: 4. Per the germline V gene, CDR1 is SQVTM and CDR2 is ANQGSEA. CDR3 sequence: CSGVTSGSEQFF. The DNA for the CDR3 is TGCAGCGGCGTGACTAGCGGGAGTGAGCAGTTCTTC.

This clone was counted between two and nine times. J is TRBJ2-5 and V is TRBV25-1, with D perhaps matching TRBD1 (6 bases). The J call may be in error: the DNA end matches TRBJ2-7 better. Germline CDR1 and CDR2: MGHDK and SYGVNS. The CDR3 is 15 amino acids. CDR3 sequence (DNA): TGTGCCAGCAGCCCTGCTCTGGACAGCACCTACGAGCAGTACTTC. Its protein is CASSPALDSTYEQYF.

This chain links TRBV14 with TRBJ2-5, with D perhaps TRBD1 (5 bases). The J call is in doubt because the DNA end fits TRBJ2-7 better. Germline V gene lookup returns CDR1 SGHDN and CDR2 FVKESK. There are 17 residues in the CDR3. The CDR3 coding sequence is TGTGCCAGCAGCGCAATCACAGGCGAACAGGCCACCTACGAGCAGTACTTC. Its protein is CASSAITGEQATYEQYF.

V gene TRBV7-2 combines with J gene TRBJ2-7, with 8 nucleotides matching TRBD1. CDR1 is SGHTA, CDR2 FQGNSA, per germline. The trim removed 5 bases at V and 7 bases at J, leaving 13 bases unmatched. The CDR3 spans 15 residues. The CDR3 reads CASSQDTGGPREQYF. DNA of the CDR3: TGTGCCAGCAGCCAAGACACAGGGGGTCCTCGGGAGCAGTACTTC. The full variable domain, in which reference TRBV7-2 and TRBJ2-7 provide the parts outside the CDR3, is GAGVSQSPSNKVTEKGKDVELRCDPISGHTALYWYRQSLGQGLEFLIYFQGNSAPDKSGLPSDRFSAERTGGSVSTLTIQRTQQEDSAVYLCASSQDTGGPREQYFGPGTRLTVT.

The chain has TRBV5-6 and TRBJ1-2; 7 bases line up with TRBD1. The CDR3 runs to 16 residues. With 2 bases clipped from V and 2 bases from J, the junction kept 9 bases outside the gene matches. Germline CDR1 is SGHDT and CDR2 is YYEEEE. As DNA, the CDR3 is TGTGCCAGCAGCTTTGAGTGGGGACAGAACAACTATGGCTACACCTTC. As protein: CASSFEWGQNNYGYTF.

The chain recombines TRBV7-3 with TRBJ2-3; D remains ambiguous. Per germline, CDR1 SGHTA and CDR2 FQGTGA. The CDR3 extends over 15 amino acids. The V end was cut by 4 bases, the J end by 1 base, with 12 bases between. In nucleotides, the CDR3 is TGTGCCAGCAGCTCGACTCAAGCTGGCACAGATACGCAGTATTTT. This codes for CASSSTQAGTDTQYF.

The chain recombines TRBV5-1 with TRBJ2-7; D is perhaps TRBD1 (5 bases). Germline CDR1 and CDR2: SGHRS and YFSETQ. This CDR3 has 14 residues. Between the trimmed V and J ends, which lost 4 bases and 4 bases, there was a span of 15 bases. CDR3 nucleotides: TGCGCCAGCAGCGCCGGGTCAGGGTTGTACGAGCAGTACTTC. It yields the protein CASSAGSGLYEQYF.

The chain links TRBV4-3 to TRBJ2-3; D is possibly TRBD1 (6 bases). V lost 4 bases and J 4 bases, leaving 15 bases between the germline ends. The CDR3 is 15 residues long. The germline V gene has CDR1 LGHNA and CDR2 YSLEER. CDR3 in DNA: TGCGCCAGCAGCCCTTCCACCAGGGGTCCAGATACGCAGTATTTT. The encoded protein is CASSPSTRGPDTQYF.